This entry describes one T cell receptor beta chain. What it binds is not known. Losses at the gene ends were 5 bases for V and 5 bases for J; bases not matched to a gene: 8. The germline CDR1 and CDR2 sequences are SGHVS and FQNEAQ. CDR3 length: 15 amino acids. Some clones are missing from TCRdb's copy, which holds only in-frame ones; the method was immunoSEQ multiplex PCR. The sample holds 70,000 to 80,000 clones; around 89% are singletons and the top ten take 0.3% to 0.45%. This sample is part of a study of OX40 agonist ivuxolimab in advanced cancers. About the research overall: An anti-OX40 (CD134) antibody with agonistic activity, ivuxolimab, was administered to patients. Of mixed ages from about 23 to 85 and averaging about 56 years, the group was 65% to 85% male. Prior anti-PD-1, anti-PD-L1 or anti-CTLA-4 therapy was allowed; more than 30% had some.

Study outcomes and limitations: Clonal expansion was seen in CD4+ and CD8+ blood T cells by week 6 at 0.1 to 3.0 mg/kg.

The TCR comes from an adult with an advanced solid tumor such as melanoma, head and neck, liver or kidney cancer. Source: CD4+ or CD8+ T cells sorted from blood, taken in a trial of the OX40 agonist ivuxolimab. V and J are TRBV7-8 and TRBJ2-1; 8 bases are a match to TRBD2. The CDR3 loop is CASSPRLAGNNEQFF. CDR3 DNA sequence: TGTGCCAGCAGCCCTCGGCTAGCGGGCAACAATGAGCAGTTCTTC.